These 26 T cell receptor beta chains were sequenced from one sample in a study of CD4 T cells in relation to SARS-CoV-2 and coronaviruses. Measured with immunoSEQ multiplex PCR; TCRdb has only the in-frame clones, and not every one. This sample yields about 60,000 clones, of which over 90% are seen a single time; around 0.13% belongs to the top ten. Before the COVID-19 pandemic, during about 2011-2019, CD4+ T cells were taken from unexposed donors. Sequencing was carried out using naive CD4+ T cells from PBMCs. Subset specified: naive CD4+ T cells isolated by negative enrichment. Receptors were obtained from a human donor in good health.

The rearrangement joins TRBV10-3 to TRBJ1-3; D might be TRBD1 (6 bases). Germline CDR1 is ENHRY and CDR2 is SYGVKD. The CDR3 is 15 residues long. Trimming took 1 base from V and 4 from J, leaving 11 bases between them. CDR3 sequence: CAISELWTAGNTIYF. CDR3 DNA: TGTGCCATCAGTGAGTTATGGACAGCAGGAAACACCATATATTTT.

The rearrangement links TRBV24-1 to TRBJ2-3, with D possibly called TRBD1 or TRBD2 (5 bases each). Trimming left V 7 bases short and J 3 bases short, with 10 bases between. The CDR3 has 13 amino acids. CDR1 and CDR2 from the germline V gene are KGHDR and SFDVKD. CDR3 region: CATRGDRTDTQYF. In DNA form, the CDR3 reads TGTGCCACCAGAGGGGACCGGACAGATACGCAGTATTTT.

The chain joins TRBV28 to TRBJ2-3, with TRBD2 matching over 8 bases. The CDR3 runs 18 residues. CDR1 MDHEN and CDR2 SYDVKM come from the germline V gene. J was trimmed by 0 bases and V by 5 bases; bases with no gene match: 13. DNA of the CDR3: TGTGCCAGCAGTCCCCTCGCGGGAGGATATGCTAGCACAGATACGCAGTATTTT. It translates to CASSPLAGGYASTDTQYF. Looking up the rest from reference TRBV28 and TRBJ2-3 gives the full variable domain: DVKVTQSSRYLVKRTGEKVFLECVQDMDHENMFWYRQDPGLGLRLIYFSYDVKMKEKGDIPEGYSVSREKKERFSLILESASTNQTSMYLCASSPLAGGYASTDTQYFGPGTRLTVL.

V gene TRBV29-1 combines with J gene TRBJ1-5; unclear D gene. V dropped 4 bases and J dropped 3 bases, with 10 bases sitting between them. The CDR3 runs 13 residues. Germline values: CDR1 SQVTM, CDR2 ANQGSEA. The CDR3, as DNA: TGCAGCGTTGGCCAGGCACCCAATCAGCCCCAGCATTTT. Protein sequence: CSVGQAPNQPQHF.

The genes are TRBV30 and TRBJ2-5; 12 nucleotides agree with TRBD2. The length of the CDR3 is 16 residues. V shed 5 bases and J 2 bases; nucleotides not matched to a gene: 9. Germline V lookup: CDR1 GTSNPN, CDR2 SVGIG (reference sequence). CDR3 sequence reads: CAWSLGLAGRQETQYF. In nucleotides, the CDR3 is TGTGCCTGGTCCCTCGGACTAGCGGGAAGGCAAGAGACCCAGTACTTC.

The chain is built from TRBV18 and TRBJ2-7; D uncertain. The CDR3 spans 15 residues. CDR1 and CDR2 (germline): KGHSH, LQKENI. The germline V and J ends were trimmed by 2 bases and 1 base, with 12 bases remaining between them. Here the CDR3 reads CASSPGEGVSYEQYF. In DNA form, the CDR3 reads TGTGCCAGCTCACCAGGGGAAGGAGTTTCCTACGAGCAGTACTTC.

The V call is TRBV27, the J call TRBJ2-1; D uncertain. The length of the CDR3 is 13 residues. Looked up from germline, CDR1 is MNHEY and CDR2 is SMNVEV (reference sequence). V was clipped by 3 bases and J by 8 bases, with 11 bases between them. CDR3 in DNA: TGTGCCAGCAGTTTGGGGATCCGGGATGAGCAGTTCTTC. It yields the protein CASSLGIRDEQFF.

The chain links TRBV21-1 to TRBJ1-4. TRBV21-1 is deemed a pseudogene. This CDR3 has 15 amino acids. The CDR3 sequence is CASSKDRGINEKLFF. The CDR3 nucleotides read TGTGCCAGCAGCAAAGACAGAGGGATTAATGAAAAACTGTTTTTT.

This chain uses TRBV7-6 with TRBJ1-1, with 8 bases matching TRBD1. The trim removed 6 bases at V and 4 bases at J, leaving 7 bases unmatched. This CDR3 has 14 residues. The germline V gene has CDR1 SGHVS and CDR2 FNYEAQ. The CDR3 is CASRLTGGSTEAFF. DNA for the CDR3: TGTGCCAGCAGACTCACAGGGGGTAGCACTGAAGCTTTCTTT.

The chain is built from TRBV28 and TRBJ1-1; weak D call: TRBD1 (5 bases). This CDR3 region has 14 residues. V was shortened by 6 bases and J by 0 bases, with 11 bases between the two germline ends. The germline gives CDR1 MDHEN, CDR2 SYDVKM. CDR3 sequence (DNA): TGTGCCAGCAGAGAGGGGCTTGTGAACACTGAAGCTTTCTTT. It specifies CASREGLVNTEAFF.

This chain joins TRBV2 and TRBJ2-7; tentative D call: TRBD2 (5 bases). V was pared by 4 bases and J by 0 bases, with 19 bases between. The CDR3 is 17 residues long. Germline assignment: CDR1 SNHLY and CDR2 FYNNEI. In DNA, the CDR3 is TGTGCCAGCAGTGTTTTACGAACCGGGGAAAGCTCCTACGAGCAGTACTTC. This sequence encodes CASSVLRTGESSYEQYF.

The V gene is TRBV7-2, the J gene TRBJ2-3; tentatively, D is TRBD2 (7 bases). CDR1 is SGHTA, CDR2 FQGNSA, per germline. CDR3 length equals 18 residues. V gave up 5 bases and J gave up 4 bases, with 25 bases separating them. The CDR3 sequence: CASSLSRRGGGSPDTQYF. The CDR3, as DNA: TGTGCCAGCAGCCTATCGCGGAGGGGGGGCGGGAGTCCAGATACGCAGTATTTT.

The chain recombines TRBV13 with TRBJ2-5; 12 bases map to TRBD2. The J segment lost 2 bases and the V segment lost 5 bases, leaving 3 bases of the junction unmatched. CDR1 is PRHDT, CDR2 FYEKMQ, per germline (reference sequence). The CDR3 contains 15 residues. Here the CDR3 DNA reads TGTGCCAGCAGCGGACTAGCGGGAAGACAAGAGACCCAGTACTTC. As protein: CASSGLAGRQETQYF.

In this sample, this clone turned up once. This rearrangement joins TRBV18 to TRBJ2-6; D gene unclear. Per the germline V gene, CDR1 is KGHSH and CDR2 is LQKENI. The CDR3 has 16 residues. V was clipped by 1 base and J by 2 bases, with 9 bases between them. CDR3 in amino acids: CASSPLRSPGANVLTF. CDR3 DNA sequence: TGTGCCAGCTCACCACTAAGATCGCCTGGGGCCAACGTCCTGACTTTC.

This chain joins TRBV19 and TRBJ1-1, with a possible D match to TRBD1 (5 bases). The CDR3 is made up of 13 amino acids. Germline V gene data show CDR1 as LNHDA and CDR2 as SQIVND (reference sequence). Trimming cost V 8 bases and J 4 bases, with 14 bases left between them. The CDR3 sequence is CASGTPGITEAFF. In DNA, the CDR3 is TGTGCCAGTGGGACCCCAGGGATCACTGAAGCTTTCTTT.

This chain joins TRBV20-1 and TRBJ2-1; tentative D call: TRBD2 (5 bases). The CDR3 extends over 11 amino acids. Germline V CDR1 and CDR2: DFQATT, SNEGSKA (reference sequence). Trimming shortened V by 4 bases and J by 5 bases, and 6 bases separated the two germline ends. The CDR3 nucleotides are TGCAGTGCTAACGGGAACAATGAGCAGTTCTTC. The encoded protein is CSANGNNEQFF.

The chain uses TRBV11-3 and TRBJ2-7; D perhaps matches TRBD1 (5 bases). V lost 0 bases and J lost 3, with 9 bases in between. Germline CDR1 reads SGHNT; CDR2 reads YENEEA. The CDR3 has 14 amino acids. In nucleotides, the CDR3 is TGTGCCAGCAGCTTAGACCCAGGGAACTACGAGCAGTACTTC. Its protein product is CASSLDPGNYEQYF.

This clone has more than one count but fewer than ten. The V and J genes are TRBV6-5 and TRBJ1-1, with D tentatively TRBD1 (6 bases). V shed 5 bases and J shed 3 bases, with 16 bases lying between them. The CDR3 loop spans 15 amino acids. Per the germline V gene, CDR1 is MNHEY and CDR2 is SVGAGI. The CDR3 here is CASSPRTDMHTEAFF. CDR3 coding DNA: TGTGCCAGCAGTCCACGGACAGACATGCACACTGAAGCTTTCTTT.

The V and J genes are TRBV6-5 and TRBJ1-1, with a weak D call TRBD1 (5 bases). V lost 2 bases, J lost 4 bases, and 17 bases lay in between. Germline values: CDR1 MNHEY, CDR2 SVGAGI. The CDR3 runs 16 residues. The DNA of the CDR3 is TGTGCCAGCAGTTACCAACGGGCAGGCAGGGCCACTGAAGCTTTCTTT. This sequence encodes CASSYQRAGRATEAFF.

The J gene is TRBJ2-7, the V gene TRBV4-1; TRBD1 matches 10 bases. The trim removed 1 base at V and 4 bases at J, leaving 10 bases unmatched. The CDR3 is 17 residues long. Germline V CDR1 and CDR2: MGHRA, YSYEKL. CDR3 DNA: TGCGCCAGCAGCCAAGGACAGGGGGCGTCGAACTCTTACGAGCAGTACTTC. This codes for CASSQGQGASNSYEQYF.

V and J are TRBV7-9 and TRBJ2-7; no clear D. The ends were cut back, 2 bases at V and 0 bases at J, with 5 bases in the middle. There are 13 residues in the CDR3. Germline V CDR1 and CDR2: SEHNR, FQNEAQ (reference sequence). CDR3: CASSLPSSYEQYF. The CDR3 DNA reads TGTGCCAGCAGCTTACCCTCCTCCTACGAGCAGTACTTC.

The gene calls are TRBV4-2 and TRBJ2-1, with a tentative D call TRBD1 (5 bases). CDR1 is LGHNA, CDR2 YNFKEQ, per germline. The ends were cut back, 0 bases at V and 10 bases at J, with 7 bases in the middle. The CDR3 contains 12 residues. The chain's CDR3 is CASSQEAGEQFF. The CDR3 nucleotides read TGTGCCAGCAGCCAAGAGGCAGGGGAGCAGTTCTTC.

The gene calls are TRBV7-8 and TRBJ2-5; TRBD1 might be the D (5 bases). The V end lost 2 bases, the J end lost 3 bases, and 10 bases lay between the germline ends. The CDR3 loop spans 14 amino acids. The germline CDR1 and CDR2 sequences are SGHVS and FQNEAQ. This CDR3 reads CASSLLGRKETQYF. The CDR3, as DNA: TGTGCCAGCAGCTTATTGGGGCGGAAAGAGACCCAGTACTTC.

The gene calls are TRBV7-2 and TRBJ1-5, with D possibly being TRBD1 (5 bases). Germline CDR1 reads SGHTA; CDR2 reads FQGNSA. Trimming took off 1 base at V and 2 bases at J, with 12 bases between the two ends. This CDR3 has 16 residues. The CDR3: CASSLVGGVGNQPQHF. Here the CDR3 DNA reads TGTGCCAGCAGCTTAGTAGGAGGGGTAGGCAATCAGCCCCAGCATTTT.

The genes are TRBV19 and TRBJ2-1; D might be TRBD1 (5 bases). Germline V gene sequence: CDR1 LNHDA, CDR2 SQIVND (reference sequence). Trimming took 6 bases from V and 3 from J, leaving 18 bases between them. This CDR3 is 16 amino acids long. The DNA of the CDR3 is TGTGCCAGTAGCGACCCTTCTAGGGGTTACTACAATGAGCAGTTCTTC. Its protein is CASSDPSRGYYNEQFF.

This clone was seen only a few times. This chain links TRBV30 with TRBJ1-2; D possibly corresponds to TRBD1 (6 bases). CDR1 is GTSNPN and CDR2 is SVGIG in the germline V gene (reference sequence). V lost 0 bases and J lost 8, with 13 bases in between. The CDR3 has 13 amino acids. The CDR3 bases are TGTGCCTGGAGTGTACCCAGGGGCGGAGGCTACACCTTC. As protein: CAWSVPRGGGYTF.